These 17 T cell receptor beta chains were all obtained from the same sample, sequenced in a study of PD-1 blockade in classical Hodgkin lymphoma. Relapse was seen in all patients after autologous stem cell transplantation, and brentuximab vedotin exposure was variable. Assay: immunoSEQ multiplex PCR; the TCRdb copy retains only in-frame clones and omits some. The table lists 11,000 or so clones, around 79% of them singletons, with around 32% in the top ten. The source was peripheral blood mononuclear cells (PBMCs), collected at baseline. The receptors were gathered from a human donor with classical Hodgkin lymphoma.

For the CDR3, the DNA is TGTGCCAGCAGCTTAAACCCAGGGAGCTCTGGAAACACCATATATTTT. This gives the protein CASSLNPGSSGNTIYF. This chain links TRBV7-2 with TRBJ1-3; maybe TRBD1 (5 bases). The germline V and J ends were trimmed by 2 bases and 0 bases, with 11 bases remaining between them. The CDR3 runs to 16 residues. Germline V lookup: CDR1 SGHTA, CDR2 FQGNSA.

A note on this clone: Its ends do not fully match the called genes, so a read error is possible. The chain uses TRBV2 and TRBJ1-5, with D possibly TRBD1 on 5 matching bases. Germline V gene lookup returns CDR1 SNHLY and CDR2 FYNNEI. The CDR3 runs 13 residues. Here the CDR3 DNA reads TGTGCCAGCACAGGATGGGGCGATCAACCCCAGCATTTT. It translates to CASTGWGDQPQHF.

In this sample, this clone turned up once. The CDR3 coding sequence is TGCGCCAGCAGCTTGGGGGGACAGGGATACACAGATACGCAGTATTTT. Translation gives CASSLGGQGYTDTQYF. The V and J genes are TRBV5-1 and TRBJ2-3; 9 bases are a match to TRBD1. CDR1 SGHRS and CDR2 YFSETQ come from the germline V gene. The length of the CDR3 is 16 residues. The ends lost 0 bases at V and 2 bases at J; junction bases unmatched: 4.

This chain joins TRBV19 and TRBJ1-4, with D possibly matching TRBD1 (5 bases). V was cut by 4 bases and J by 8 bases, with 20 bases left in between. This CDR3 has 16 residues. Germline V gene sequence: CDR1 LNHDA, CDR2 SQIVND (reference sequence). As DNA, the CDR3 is TGTGCCAGTAGTAAACCTCCGGGACCCGATGGAGAAAAACTGTTTTTT. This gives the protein CASSKPPGPDGEKLFF.

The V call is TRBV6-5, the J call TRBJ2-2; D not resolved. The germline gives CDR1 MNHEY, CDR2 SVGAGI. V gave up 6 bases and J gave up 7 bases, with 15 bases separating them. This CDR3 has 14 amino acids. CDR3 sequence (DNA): TGTGCCAGCAGCGACCGGGCAAAATACGGGGAGCTGTTTTTT. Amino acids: CASSDRAKYGELFF.

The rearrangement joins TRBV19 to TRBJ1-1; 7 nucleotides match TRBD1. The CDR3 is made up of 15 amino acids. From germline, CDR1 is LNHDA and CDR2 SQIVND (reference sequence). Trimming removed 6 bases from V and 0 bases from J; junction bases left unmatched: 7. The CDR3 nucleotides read TGTGCCAGTAGACTACAGGGGCAAATGAACACTGAAGCTTTCTTT. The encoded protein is CASRLQGQMNTEAFF.

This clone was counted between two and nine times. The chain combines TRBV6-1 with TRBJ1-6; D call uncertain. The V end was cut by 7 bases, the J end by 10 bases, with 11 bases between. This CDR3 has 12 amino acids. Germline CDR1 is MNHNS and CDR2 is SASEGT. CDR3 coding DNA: TGTGCCAGCACCGAATTCCCATCACCCCTCCACTTT. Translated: CASTEFPSPLHF.

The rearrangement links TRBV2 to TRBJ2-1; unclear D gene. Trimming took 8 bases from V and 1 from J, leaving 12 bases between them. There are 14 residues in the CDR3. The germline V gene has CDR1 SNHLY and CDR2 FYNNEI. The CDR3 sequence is CASPTGMSYNEQFF. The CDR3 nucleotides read TGTGCCAGCCCGACGGGTATGTCCTACAATGAGCAGTTCTTC.

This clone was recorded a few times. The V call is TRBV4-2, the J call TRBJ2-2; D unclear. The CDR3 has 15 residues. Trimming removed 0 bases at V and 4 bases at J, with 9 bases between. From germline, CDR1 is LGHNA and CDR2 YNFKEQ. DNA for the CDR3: TGTGCCAGCAGCCAAGATCTCAGGCCCACCGGGGAGCTGTTTTTT. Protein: CASSQDLRPTGELFF.

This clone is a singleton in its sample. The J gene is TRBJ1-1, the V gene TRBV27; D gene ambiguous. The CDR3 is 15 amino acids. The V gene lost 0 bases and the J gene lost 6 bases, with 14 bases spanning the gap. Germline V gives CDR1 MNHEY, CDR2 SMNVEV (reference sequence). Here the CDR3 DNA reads TGTGCCAGCAGTTTATCGATATCCTTTGTGTCTGAAGCTTTCTTT. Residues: CASSLSISFVSEAFF.

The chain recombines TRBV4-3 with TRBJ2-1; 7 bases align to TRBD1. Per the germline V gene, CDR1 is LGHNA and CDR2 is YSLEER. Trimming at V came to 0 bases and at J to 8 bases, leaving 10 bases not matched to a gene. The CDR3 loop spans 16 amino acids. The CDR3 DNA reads TGCGCCAGCAGCCAAGAACAAGGGGGCGGAATCGATGAGCAGTTCTTC. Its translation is CASSQEQGGGIDEQFF.

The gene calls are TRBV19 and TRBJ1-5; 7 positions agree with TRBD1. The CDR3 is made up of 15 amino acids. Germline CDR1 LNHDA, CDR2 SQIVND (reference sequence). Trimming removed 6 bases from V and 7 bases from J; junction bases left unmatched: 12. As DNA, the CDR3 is TGTGCCAGTAGCCCCCGACAGGGAGCAGGACAGCCCCAGCATTTT. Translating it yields CASSPRQGAGQPQHF.

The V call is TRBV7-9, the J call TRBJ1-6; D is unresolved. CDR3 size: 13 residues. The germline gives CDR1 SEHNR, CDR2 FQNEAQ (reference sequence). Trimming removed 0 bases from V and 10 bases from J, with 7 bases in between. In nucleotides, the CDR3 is TGTGCCAGCAGCTTAGCGGGAATGTCACCCCTCCACTTT. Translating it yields CASSLAGMSPLHF. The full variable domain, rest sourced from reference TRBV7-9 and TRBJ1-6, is DTGVSQNPRHKITKRGQNVTFRCDPISEHNRLYWYRQTLGQGPEFLTYFQNEAQLEKSRLLSDRFSAERPKGSFSTLEIQRTEQGDSAMYLCASSLAGMSPLHFGNGTRLTVT.

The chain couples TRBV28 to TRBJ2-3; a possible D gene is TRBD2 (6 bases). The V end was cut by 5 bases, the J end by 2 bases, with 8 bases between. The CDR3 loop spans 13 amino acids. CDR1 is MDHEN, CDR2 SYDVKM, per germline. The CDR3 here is CASSKDYTDTQYF. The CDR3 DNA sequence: TGTGCCAGCAGTAAGGACTACACAGATACGCAGTATTTT.

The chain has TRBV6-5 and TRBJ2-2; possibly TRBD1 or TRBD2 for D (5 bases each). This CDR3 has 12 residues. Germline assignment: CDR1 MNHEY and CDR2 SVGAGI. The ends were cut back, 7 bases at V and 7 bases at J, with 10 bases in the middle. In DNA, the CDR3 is TGTGCCAGCAAGAGGGGAGACGGGGAGCTGTTTTTT. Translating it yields CASKRGDGELFF.

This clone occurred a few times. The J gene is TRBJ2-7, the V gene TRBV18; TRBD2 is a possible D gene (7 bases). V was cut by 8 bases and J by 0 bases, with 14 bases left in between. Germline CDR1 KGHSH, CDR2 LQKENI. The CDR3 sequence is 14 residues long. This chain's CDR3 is CASRGAESSYEQYF. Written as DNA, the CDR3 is TGTGCCAGCCGGGGGGCAGAAAGCTCCTACGAGCAGTACTTC.

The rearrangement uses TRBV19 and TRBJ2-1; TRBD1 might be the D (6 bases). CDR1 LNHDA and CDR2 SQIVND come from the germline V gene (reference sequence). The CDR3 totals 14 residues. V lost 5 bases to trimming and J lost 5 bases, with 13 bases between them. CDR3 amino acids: CASSQGSPHNEQFF. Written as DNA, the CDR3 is TGTGCCAGTAGTCAGGGGTCTCCCCACAATGAGCAGTTCTTC. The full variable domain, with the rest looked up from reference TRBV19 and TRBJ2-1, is DGGITQSPKYLFRKEGQNVTLSCEQNLNHDAMYWYRQDPGQGLRLIYYSQIVNDFQKGDIAEGYSVSREKKESFPLTVTSAQKNPTAFYLCASSQGSPHNEQFFGPGTRLTVL.